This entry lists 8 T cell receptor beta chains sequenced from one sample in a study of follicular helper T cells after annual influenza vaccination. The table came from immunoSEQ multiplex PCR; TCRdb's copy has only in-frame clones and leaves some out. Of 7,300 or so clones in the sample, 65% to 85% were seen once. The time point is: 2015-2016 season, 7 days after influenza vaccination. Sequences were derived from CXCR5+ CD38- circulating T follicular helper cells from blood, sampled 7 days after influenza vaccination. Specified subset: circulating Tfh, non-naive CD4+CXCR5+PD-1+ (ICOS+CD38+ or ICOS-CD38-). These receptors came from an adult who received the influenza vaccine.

The CDR3 DNA sequence: TGTGCCAGCAGTTACGGGGGAAACAAAAACATTCAGTACTTC. It yields the protein CASSYGGNKNIQYF. The chain has TRBV6-5 and TRBJ2-4, with D possibly called TRBD1 or TRBD2 (5 bases each). This CDR3 comprises 14 residues. The V and J ends lost 2 bases and 3 bases respectively, with 8 bases between them. Germline CDR1 MNHEY, CDR2 SVGAGI.

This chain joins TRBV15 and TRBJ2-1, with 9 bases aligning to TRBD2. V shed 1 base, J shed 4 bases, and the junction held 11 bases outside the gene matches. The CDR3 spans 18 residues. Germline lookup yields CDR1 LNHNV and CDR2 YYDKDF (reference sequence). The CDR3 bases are TGTGCCACCAGCAGAGGGGACTTAGGTAGCGGGAGATACAATGAGCAGTTCTTC. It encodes CATSRGDLGSGRYNEQFF.

DNA of the CDR3: TGTGCCAGCAGCTCAGGAAGGGATACGCAGTATTTT. It specifies CASSSGRDTQYF. The chain employs TRBV7-3 and TRBJ2-3; D is ambiguous. Between the trimmed V and J ends, which lost 4 bases and 6 bases, there was a span of 8 bases. Germline V gives CDR1 SGHTA, CDR2 FQGTGA. This CDR3 contains 12 residues.

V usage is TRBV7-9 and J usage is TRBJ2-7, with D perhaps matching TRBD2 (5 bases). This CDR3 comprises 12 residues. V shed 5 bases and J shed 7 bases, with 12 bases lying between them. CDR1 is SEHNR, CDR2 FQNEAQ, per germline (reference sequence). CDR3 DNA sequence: TGTGCCAGCAGCGCTGTAGCGAGTGAGCAGTACTTC. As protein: CASSAVASEQYF.

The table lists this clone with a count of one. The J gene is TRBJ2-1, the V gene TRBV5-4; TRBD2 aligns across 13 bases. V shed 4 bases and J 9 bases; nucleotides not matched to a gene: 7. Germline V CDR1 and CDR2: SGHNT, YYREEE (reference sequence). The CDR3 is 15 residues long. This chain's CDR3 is CASSRGTSGMGEQFF. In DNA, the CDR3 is TGTGCCAGCAGCCGGGGGACTAGCGGGATGGGTGAGCAGTTCTTC.

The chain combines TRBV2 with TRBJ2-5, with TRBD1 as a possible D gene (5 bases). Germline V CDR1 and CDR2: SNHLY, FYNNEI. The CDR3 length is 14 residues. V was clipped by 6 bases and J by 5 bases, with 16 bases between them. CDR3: CASRGSGSWETQYF. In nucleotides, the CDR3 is TGTGCCAGCAGGGGGTCAGGGTCCTGGGAGACCCAGTACTTC. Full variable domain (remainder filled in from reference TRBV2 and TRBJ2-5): EPEVTQTPSHQVTQMGQEVILRCVPISNHLYFYWYRQILGQKVEFLVSFYNNEISEKSEIFDDQFSVERPDGSNFTLKIRSTKLEDSAMYFCASRGSGSWETQYFGPGTRLLVL.

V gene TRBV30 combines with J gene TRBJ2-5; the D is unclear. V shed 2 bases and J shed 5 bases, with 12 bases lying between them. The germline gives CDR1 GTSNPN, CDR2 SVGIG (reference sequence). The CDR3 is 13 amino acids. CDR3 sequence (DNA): TGTGCCTGGAGTATAGGGATCCGGGAGACCCAGTACTTC. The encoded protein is CAWSIGIRETQYF.

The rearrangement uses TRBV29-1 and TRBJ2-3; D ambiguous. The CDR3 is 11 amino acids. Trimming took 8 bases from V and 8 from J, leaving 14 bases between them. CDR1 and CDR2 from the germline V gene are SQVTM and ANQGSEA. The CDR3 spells CSSALDRTQYF. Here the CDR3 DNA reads TGCAGCTCCGCCCTCGATCGTACGCAGTATTTT.